Presented here are 25 T cell receptor beta chains from one specimen sequenced in a study of T cells in women clearing cervical HPV infection. TCRdb keeps only in-frame clones here, not all; method: immunoSEQ multiplex PCR. The sample holds roughly 50,000 clones. The sample was blood buffy coat. These receptor sequences come from a woman aged 18 to 75 with a cervical HPV16 infection that either progressed to CIN3+ or cleared (not recorded which).

Regarding this clone: The observed sequence ends 3 residues before the CDR3 terminus, with the missing tail filled in from the germline J gene. The chain carries TRBV2 and TRBJ1-2, with no clear D. Germline lookup yields CDR1 SNHLY and CDR2 FYNNEI. The CDR3 totals 14 residues. The DNA read from the CDR3 is TGTGCCAGCAGTGAAGTTAGCTCCTACAATGAC. Residues: CASSEVSSYND. In full, the CDR3 reads CASSEVSSYNDYTF.

On this clone: Coverage ceases 3 residues before the CDR3 finishes, and the germline J gene fills in the end. The chain links TRBV7-2 to TRBJ2-1, with 8 bases aligning to TRBD1. The CDR3 extends over 13 amino acids. V lost 7 bases, J lost 5 bases, and 4 bases stayed unmatched. Germline assignment: CDR1 SGHTA and CDR2 FQGNSA. CDR3 bases read: TGTGCCAGCACCGTGGACAGGGACAATGAG. It yields the protein CASTVDRDNE. The entire CDR3 sequence reads CASTVDRDNEQFF.

Points on this clone: The observed sequence ends 3 residues before the CDR3 terminus, with the missing tail filled in from the germline J gene. J is TRBJ2-1 and V is TRBV7-6, with 12 bases matching TRBD1. The germline V gene encodes CDR1 SGHVS and CDR2 FNYEAQ. Trimming at V came to 5 bases and at J to 9 bases, leaving 8 bases not matched to a gene. The CDR3 loop spans 15 amino acids. The CDR3 loop is CASSPAGTGGGEQFF. The sequenced CDR3 bases are TGTGCCAGCAGCCCTGCCGGGACAGGGGGCGGTGAG.

Concerning this clone: The read terminates 3 residues ahead of where the CDR3 ends, so the germline J gene completes it. V and J are TRBV5-1 and TRBJ1-4, with D perhaps matching TRBD1 (5 bases). The germline V gene encodes CDR1 SGHRS and CDR2 YFSETQ. Trimming removed 4 bases at V and 7 bases at J, with 17 bases between. There are 15 residues in the CDR3. This chain's CDR3 is CASSVGPGKSEKLFF. Partial CDR3 DNA: TGCGCCAGCAGCGTTGGCCCAGGGAAGAGTGAAAAA. Using reference TRBV5-1 and TRBJ1-4 for the parts outside the CDR3, the full variable domain is KAGVTQTPRYLIKTRGQQVTLSCSPISGHRSVSWYQQTPGQGLQFLFEYFSETQRNKGNFPGRFSGRQFSNSRSEMNVSTLELGDSALYLCASSVGPGKSEKLFFGSGTQLSVL.

The CDR3 reads CASSQTNSGRATDTQYF. Partial CDR3 DNA: TGCGCCAGCAGCCAAACCAATAGCGGGAGGGCCACAGATACG. The chain couples TRBV4-1 to TRBJ2-3; TRBD2 aligns across 11 bases. The CDR3 is cut off 3 residues early in the read; its end comes from the germline J gene. J was trimmed by 2 bases and V by 2 bases; bases with no gene match: 6. This CDR3 comprises 17 residues. The V gene's germline CDR1 is MGHRA and CDR2 YSYEKL.

In the case of this clone: The sequence runs out 3 residues before the end of the CDR3; the remainder is reconstructed from the germline J gene. This chain uses TRBV19 with TRBJ2-3; TRBD2 aligns across 9 bases. The ends lost 1 base at V and 0 bases at J; junction bases unmatched: 11. Germline V lookup: CDR1 LNHDA, CDR2 SQIVND (reference sequence). The CDR3 is 19 amino acids. CDR3 DNA (partial): TGTGCCAGTAGTATAGGTAGCGGGGGTTTCGCCCCTAGCACAGATACG. Translating it yields CASSIGSGGFAPSTDT. The entire CDR3 protein is CASSIGSGGFAPSTDTQYF.

CDR3 DNA, as far as it was read: TGTGCCAGCAGCTCCGGGACTGCCATTCACGAG. Its translation: CASSSGTAIHE. In full, the CDR3 is CASSSGTAIHEQYF. The chain recombines TRBV7-9 with TRBJ2-7, with a weak D call TRBD2 (6 bases). The read ends 3 residues early relative to the CDR3; the germline J gene fills the gap. The CDR3 consists of 14 residues. Germline loops: CDR1 SEHNR, CDR2 FQNEAQ (reference sequence). V lost 4 bases to trimming and J lost 5 bases, with 15 bases between them.

In regard to this clone: The CDR3 end is not reached by the read, which stops 3 residues before it; the germline J gene fills it in. This chain uses TRBV7-9 with TRBJ1-5; TRBD1 might be the D (6 bases). Germline V lookup: CDR1 SEHNR, CDR2 FQNEAQ (reference sequence). The CDR3 is 15 residues long. Deletions cut 5 bases from V and 7 bases from J, with 18 bases between. The DNA read from the CDR3 is TGTGCCAGCAGCACCGGGACACCAGGGCTCCAGCCC. As protein: CASSTGTPGLQP. The complete CDR3 reads CASSTGTPGLQPQHF.

As to this clone: The read terminates 3 residues before the CDR3 end, so the remaining end is supplied by the germline J gene. The V gene is TRBV2, the J gene TRBJ1-5; TRBD1 is a possible D gene (5 bases). CDR3 length: 14 amino acids. Germline V gives CDR1 SNHLY, CDR2 FYNNEI. The V end was cut by 4 bases, the J end by 7 bases, with 14 bases between. Incomplete CDR3 DNA: TGTGCCAGCAGTGGGGGGGGGACGGGGCAGCCC. Its translation is CASSGGGTGQP. Given in full, the CDR3 is CASSGGGTGQPQHF.

As to this clone: The CDR3 is cut off 3 residues early in the read; its end comes from the germline J gene. This chain joins TRBV30 and TRBJ1-4; D possibly corresponds to TRBD1 (5 bases). The CDR3 spans 16 residues. The germline V gene encodes CDR1 GTSNPN and CDR2 SVGIG (reference sequence). V shed 1 base and J shed 7 bases, with 19 bases lying between them. The CDR3 sequence is CAWSDRLGLLGEKLFF. The CDR3 bases that were read are TGTGCCTGGAGTGACAGGCTGGGGCTTTTGGGTGAAAAA.

Note on this clone: The read ends 3 residues shy of where the CDR3 ends; the end is completed using the germline J gene. The V and J genes are TRBV7-6 and TRBJ2-3; 8 bases match TRBD1. CDR1 is SGHVS and CDR2 is FNYEAQ in the germline V gene. This CDR3 region has 14 residues. The part of the CDR3 DNA that was read is TGTGCCAGCAGCTTAGGGACAGGGCATCAGCCG. Translated: CASSLGTGHQP. The whole CDR3 protein is CASSLGTGHQPQYF.

The CDR3 DNA, read in part, is TGTGCCATCAGTGAGCCAATGACAGGTGGTGGCTACGAG. It yields the protein CAISEPMTGGGYE. The full CDR3 protein reads CAISEPMTGGGYEQYF. V gene TRBV10-3 combines with J gene TRBJ2-7, with D maybe TRBD1 (6 bases). The CDR3 end falls 3 residues outside the read, so it is completed with the germline J gene. The CDR3 runs to 16 residues. Germline V gene lookup returns CDR1 ENHRY and CDR2 SYGVKD. The V end lost 2 bases, the J end lost 3 bases, and 17 bases lay between the germline ends.

Concerning this clone itself: The sequence runs out 3 residues before the end of the CDR3; the remainder is reconstructed from the germline J gene. V gene TRBV30 combines with J gene TRBJ1-2, with 8 bases that match TRBD1. There are 15 residues in the CDR3. After removal of 2 bases from V and 4 bases from J, the junction contained 9 bases not matched to a gene. Germline V CDR1 and CDR2: GTSNPN, SVGIG (reference sequence). The covered CDR3 bases are TGTGCCTGGAGTACTGGACAGGGTTCGAGCTATGGC. Translated: CAWSTGQGSSYG. The CDR3 in full is CAWSTGQGSSYGYTF.

To note about this clone: The read comes to an end 3 residues before the CDR3 does, leaving the germline J gene to fill in the end. The J gene is TRBJ2-1, the V gene TRBV7-2; TRBD2 aligns across 14 bases. The J segment lost 7 bases and the V segment lost 1 base, leaving 0 bases of the junction unmatched. The germline gives CDR1 SGHTA, CDR2 FQGNSA. The CDR3 runs 15 residues. Incomplete CDR3 DNA: TGTGCCAGCAGCTTAGGGACTAGCGGGAGGAATGAG. Its translation is CASSLGTSGRNE. The complete CDR3 protein is CASSLGTSGRNEQFF.

Points on this clone: The read halts 3 residues ahead of the CDR3 end, with the missing end drawn from the germline J gene. This rearrangement joins TRBV4-1 to TRBJ1-4, with D possibly being TRBD1 (5 bases). Germline V gives CDR1 MGHRA, CDR2 YSYEKL. The CDR3 covers 16 residues. Trimming pared 1 base from V and 8 bases from J, leaving 17 bases between. The part of the CDR3 DNA that was read is TGCGCCAGCAGCCAAGTGTTCGGAGGGGTGGGGGAAAAA. Residues: CASSQVFGGVGEK. The CDR3 in its entirety is CASSQVFGGVGEKLFF.

To note about this clone: Read sequence stops 3 residues before the CDR3 end, and the germline J gene provides the missing end. The V call is TRBV11-3, the J call TRBJ1-1; the D is unclear. This CDR3 is 13 amino acids long. The V and J ends lost 7 bases and 4 bases respectively, with 13 bases between them. The germline V gene has CDR1 SGHNT and CDR2 YENEEA. The CDR3 bases that were read are TGTGCCAGCAACCTGGACTCCTCCACTGAA. It translates to CASNLDSSTE. From start to end, the CDR3 is CASNLDSSTEAFF.

Concerning this clone itself: The read is 3 residues too short to cover the CDR3 end, so that end is filled in from the germline J gene. The J gene is TRBJ2-3, the V gene TRBV19; D call uncertain. The germline V gene has CDR1 LNHDA and CDR2 SQIVND (reference sequence). The V end lost 3 bases, the J end lost 6 bases, and 7 bases lay between the germline ends. The length of the CDR3 is 12 residues. Here the CDR3 reads CASSILGDTQYF. CDR3 bases read: TGTGCCAGTAGTATCCTGGGCGATACG. The full variable domain, with the rest looked up from reference TRBV19 and TRBJ2-3, is DGGITQSPKYLFRKEGQNVTLSCEQNLNHDAMYWYRQDPGQGLRLIYYSQIVNDFQKGDIAEGYSVSREKKESFPLTVTSAQKNPTAFYLCASSILGDTQYFGPGTRLTVL.

As concerns this clone: The CDR3 is cut off 3 residues early in the read; its end comes from the germline J gene. The chain combines TRBV19 with TRBJ2-1, with 13 bases aligning to TRBD2. The CDR3 sequence is 14 residues long. Trimming took 8 bases from V and 6 from J; bases not matched to a gene: 4. Germline-derived CDR1 and CDR2 are LNHDA and SQIVND (reference sequence). Here the CDR3 reads CASGLAGVSNEQFF. The part of the CDR3 DNA that was read is TGTGCCAGTGGACTAGCGGGAGTTAGCAATGAG.

Of note for this clone: From the germline J gene comes the end of the CDR3, since the read stops 3 residues before it. The chain joins TRBV5-8 to TRBJ2-5, with TRBD2 as a possible D gene (7 bases). Trimming removed 0 bases from V and 5 bases from J, with 11 bases in between. CDR1 and CDR2 from the germline V gene are SGHTS and YDEGEE. The CDR3 consists of 14 residues. The CDR3 bases that were read are TGTGCCAGCAGCTTGGCCGGGGGGCTGGAGACC. Protein: CASSLAGGLET. The whole CDR3 reads CASSLAGGLETQYF.

Details on this clone: The CDR3 end falls 3 residues outside the read, so it is completed with the germline J gene. V usage is TRBV2 and J usage is TRBJ2-4, with D possibly TRBD2 on 5 matching bases. CDR1 and CDR2 from the germline V gene are SNHLY and FYNNEI. The CDR3 loop spans 14 amino acids. Trimming took 6 bases from V and 9 from J, leaving 18 bases between them. CDR3 amino acids: CASRQKGPEGIQYF. The CDR3 DNA, read in part, is TGTGCCAGCAGGCAGAAGGGTCCCGAGGGCATT.

With respect to this clone: The sequenced fragment ends 3 residues before the CDR3 boundary, so the rest is inferred from the germline J gene. The chain employs TRBV2 and TRBJ1-2; 8 bases fit TRBD1. The germline CDR1 and CDR2 sequences are SNHLY and FYNNEI. The V gene end was trimmed by 4 bases and the J gene end by 4 bases; junction bases not matched to a gene: 8. The CDR3 has 15 amino acids. The CDR3 region is CASSGSLQGAYGYTF. The DNA read from the CDR3 is TGTGCCAGCAGTGGGTCCCTCCAGGGGGCCTATGGC.

With regard to this clone: The CDR3 goes on 3 residues after the read ends, and that part is filled in from the germline J gene. The rearrangement joins TRBV6-8 to TRBJ2-7; perhaps TRBD1 as D (5 bases). The germline V and J ends were trimmed by 2 bases and 2 bases, with 10 bases remaining between them. The V gene's germline CDR1 is MNHGY and CDR2 SAAAGT. This CDR3 has 14 residues. CDR3 protein: CASSYGVRAYEQYF. Partial CDR3 DNA: TGTGCCAGCAGTTACGGTGTCAGGGCCTACGAG.

Comments on this clone: The read terminates 3 residues before the CDR3 end, so the remaining end is supplied by the germline J gene. The chain has TRBV19 and TRBJ2-2; 10 bases agree with TRBD2. This CDR3 spans 15 amino acids. Looked up from germline, CDR1 is LNHDA and CDR2 is SQIVND (reference sequence). V lost 5 bases, J lost 4 bases, and 4 bases stayed unmatched. The CDR3 protein is CASSVLAGSTGELFF. The sequenced part of the CDR3 DNA is TGTGCCAGTAGTGTACTAGCGGGGAGCACCGGGGAG.

On this clone itself: The read falls 3 residues short of the CDR3 end, and the missing part is taken from the germline J gene. The chain employs TRBV30 and TRBJ2-7; possible D gene TRBD1, 6 bases. The CDR3 is made up of 13 amino acids. V gave up 4 bases and J gave up 1 base, with 11 bases separating them. The V gene's germline CDR1 is GTSNPN and CDR2 SVGIG (reference sequence). The sequenced CDR3 bases are TGTGCCTGGAATGCTGGGACATCCTACGAG. Encoded protein: CAWNAGTSYE. The whole CDR3 sequence reads CAWNAGTSYEQYF.

Comment on this clone: The CDR3 end falls 3 residues outside the read, so it is completed with the germline J gene. The chain joins TRBV19 to TRBJ1-5, with 11 bases matching TRBD1. The CDR3 sequence is 15 residues long. Germline CDR1 is LNHDA and CDR2 is SQIVND (reference sequence). After removal of 6 bases from V and 6 bases from J, the junction contained 7 bases not matched to a gene. The covered CDR3 bases are TGTGCCAGTAGCTTAGGGACAGGGGGGATTCAGCCC. This translates into CASSLGTGGIQP. The whole CDR3 sequence reads CASSLGTGGIQPQHF.